Listed below are T cell receptor beta chains from one sample, sequenced in a study of blood T cell repertoires in COVID-19. Generated by immunoSEQ multiplex PCR, the TCRdb table keeps only in-frame clones and is missing some. Of fewer than 200,000 clones in the sample, around 74% were seen once. The sample comprised peripheral blood. These receptors were taken from a woman aged 80 or older with acute or convalescent COVID-19. Each CDR3 is given with its conserved first and last residue. The D gene is left open where the match is weak. Part of the rows lack a size; the others show once, few, many or a class for expanded clones.

d_call	v_call	cdr3_length	clone_size	j_call	cdr3_nt	cdr3_aa
-	TRBV10-3	11	-	TRBJ2-1	TGTGCCACGCAGGGTTACAATGAGCAGTTCTTC	CATQGYNEQFF
TRBD1	TRBV30	16	-	TRBJ1-1	TGTGCCTGGAGTGTAATCGGGGGGACAGGGGGCACTGAAGCTTTCTTT	CAWSVIGGTGGTEAFF
-	TRBV7-9	16	-	TRBJ1-2	TGTGCCAGCAGCCGATGGCGGGGGCAAAGTGGCTATGGCTACACCTTC	CASSRWRGQSGYGYTF
-	TRBV5-6	14	-	TRBJ2-2	TGTGCCAGCAGCTTGGTTAGTGGTCACGGGGAGCTGTTTTTT	CASSLVSGHGELFF
TRBD2	TRBV6-5	14	-	TRBJ2-7	TGTGCCAGCAGTCTCCCGGGACTAACCTACGAGCAGTACTTC	CASSLPGLTYEQYF
TRBD2	TRBV19	17	-	TRBJ2-7	TGTGCCAGTAGTATTGGTATCGGCTCGGGAGGGCCGCCCCGGCAGTACTTC	CASSIGIGSGGPPRQYF
-	TRBV10-1	14	-	TRBJ2-2	TGCGCCAGCAGTGATCGGGGATTGTCCGGGGAGCTGTTTTTT	CASSDRGLSGELFF
-	TRBV5-1	13	-	TRBJ1-1	TGCGCCAGCAGCTATGACAGGAACACTGAAGCTTTCTTT	CASSYDRNTEAFF
-	TRBV5-8	13	-	TRBJ2-7	TGTGCCAGCAGCTTGGGGTCCAGCGACGAGCAGTACTTC	CASSLGSSDEQYF
-	TRBV28	18	-	TRBJ1-1	TGTGCCAGCAGTTCTGACGCCGGGACACGAATAATGAACACTGAAGCTTTCTTT	CASSSDAGTRIMNTEAFF
-	TRBV5-1	17	-	TRBJ2-3	TGCGCCAGCAGCTTGGACGTTGGCGGGATCAGCACAGATACGCAGTATTTT	CASSLDVGGISTDTQYF
TRBD1	TRBV7-2	15	-	TRBJ1-2	TGTGCCAGCACCTGGGACAGGGGGCCTAACTATGGCTACACCTTC	CASTWDRGPNYGYTF
TRBD2	TRBV4-2	17	-	TRBJ2-1	TGTGCCAGCAGCCATCGCGAACTAGCGGGAGGGTACAATGAGCAGTTCTTC	CASSHRELAGGYNEQFF
-	TRBV5-4	13	few	TRBJ2-7	TGTGCCAGCAACCCTCAATGGGGGGACGAGCAGTACTTC	CASNPQWGDEQYF
-	TRBV27	8	few	TRBJ2-7	TGTGCCAGGCATAAACGGGGCTTC	CARHKRGF
-	TRBV5-4	13	-	TRBJ1-3	TGTGCCAGCAGCTTGAATTATGGAAACACCATATATTTT	CASSLNYGNTIYF
-	TRBV6-5	12	-	TRBJ1-5	TGTGCCAGCACAGTATTATCCCAGCCCCAGCATTTT	CASTVLSQPQHF
TRBD1	TRBV28	15	-	TRBJ1-5	TGTGCCAGCAGCTGGGACAGGGGGCGATTTCAGCCCCAGCATTTT	CASSWDRGRFQPQHF
-	TRBV3-1/TRBV3-2	13	-	TRBJ1-4	TGTGCCAGCAGCCAAGTACCAGATGAAAAACTGTTTTTT	CASSQVPDEKLFF
-	TRBV24-1	17	-	TRBJ2-1	TGTGCCACCAGTGATTTCTCGGGAGTGAGGACCTACAATGAGCAGTTCTTC	CATSDFSGVRTYNEQFF
TRBD1	TRBV6-5	14	-	TRBJ2-2	TGTGCCAGCAGGAGGCCAGGGGGCACCGGGGAGCTGTTTTTT	CASRRPGGTGELFF
TRBD1	TRBV10-3	16	once	TRBJ1-1	TGTGCCATCAGTGAGTCAAGGGGACAGGGTAGGACTGAAGCTTTCTTT	CAISESRGQGRTEAFF
-	TRBV29-1	13	-	TRBJ1-1	TGCAGCGTTGTCCTACAGGGGAACACTGAAGCTTTCTTT	CSVVLQGNTEAFF
TRBD2	TRBV5-1	14	few	TRBJ2-1	TGCGCCAGCAGCCCTGGACTAGGGGACAATGAGCAGTTCTTC	CASSPGLGDNEQFF
TRBD2	TRBV7-8	16	-	TRBJ2-3	TGTGCCAGCAGCTTAGCGGTGGGGGGGGACACAGATACGCAGTATTTT	CASSLAVGGDTDTQYF
TRBD2	TRBV28	15	-	TRBJ2-1	TGTGCCAGCAGTTTCAGGACTAGCGCGGGAAATGAGCAGTTCTTC	CASSFRTSAGNEQFF
-	TRBV6-2/TRBV6-3	13	-	TRBJ2-7	TGTGCCAGCAGCCCGACACGATCATACGAGCAGTACTTC	CASSPTRSYEQYF
TRBD1	TRBV5-1	14	-	TRBJ1-6	TGCGCCAGCAGCCGTGAGACAGGGGATTCACCCCTCCACTTT	CASSRETGDSPLHF
TRBD1	TRBV3-1/TRBV3-2	14	-	TRBJ2-7	TGTGCCAGCAGCACCCGGGACAGAGTCTACGAGCAGTACTTC	CASSTRDRVYEQYF
TRBD2	TRBV7-3	14	-	TRBJ2-1	TGTGCCAGCAGCCAGCGGGAGTCAGTCCATGAGCAGTTCTTC	CASSQRESVHEQFF
-	TRBV18	15	-	TRBJ1-2	TGTGCCAGCTCACCACCGGGCAGCCCGAACTATGGCTACACCTTC	CASSPPGSPNYGYTF
TRBD2	TRBV10-3	18	-	TRBJ2-1	TGTGCCATCAGCGGGACTAGCGGAGGGGATTACTCCTACAATGAGCAGTTCTTC	CAISGTSGGDYSYNEQFF
-	TRBV4-1	15	-	TRBJ2-7	TGCGCCAGCAGCCAAGGGGAACAGGGATCCTACGAGCAGTACTTC	CASSQGEQGSYEQYF
-	TRBV29-1	13	-	TRBJ2-1	TGCAGCGTTGAACGAGGGTCCGGCAATGAGCAGTTCTTC	CSVERGSGNEQFF